This record looks at one T cell receptor beta chain sequence and its context. Assay used: immunoSEQ multiplex PCR; TCRdb lists only in-frame clones, some missing. The sample contains under 85,000 clones, 75% to 85% of which appear only once. The sample comes from a study of control samples from healthy donors and cancer patients. This CDR3 is built from 15 residues. Germline loops: CDR1 SGDLS, CDR2 YYNGEE. V shed 0 bases and J shed 6 bases, with 13 bases lying between them. The chain recombines TRBV9 with TRBJ1-5, with D perhaps matching TRBD1 (5 bases). The sequencing sample was made of PBMCs. The receptor comes from a man aged 55 to 70 with head and neck cancer. The CDR3 is CASSVGGEGGQPQHF. In DNA form, the CDR3 reads TGTGCCAGCAGCGTAGGAGGGGAAGGAGGTCAGCCCCAGCATTTT.